What follows are 10 T cell receptor beta chains derived from one specimen sequenced in a study of blood T cells in healthy people across ages. A second PCR of about 7 to 11 cycles used a sample-barcoded 5' primer and a J-beta primer mix. TCRdb re-analysed the 5' RACE reads in MiXCR, keeping a single row per CDR3 protein. The sample lists roughly 1,800,000 distinct CDR3 sequences, about 50% occurring once. Material: blood. The receptor set was obtained from a woman aged 40 to 49 in good health.

There are a few counts of this clonotype. CDR3 nucleotides: TGCAGCGCCGACCTACAGGGGGCGCCTGATGGCTACACCTTC. Translated, it gives CSADLQGAPDGYTF. The chain employs TRBV29-1 and TRBJ1-2; TRBD1 matches 9 bases. CDR1 SQVTM and CDR2 ANQGSEA come from the germline V gene. The junction had 12 bases not matched to a gene; V was cut back by 7 bases and J by 6 bases. CDR3 length: 14 residues.

The gene calls are TRBV20-1 and TRBJ1-5, with D tentatively TRBD1 (5 bases). V was clipped by 1 base and J by 7 bases, with 11 bases between them. Germline V CDR1 and CDR2: DFQATT, SNEGSKA (reference sequence). CDR3 length: 13 residues. CDR3 sequence: CSARGGGSQPQHF. The DNA for the CDR3 is TGCAGTGCTAGAGGGGGGGGGTCGCAGCCCCAGCATTTT.

In the case of this clonotype: A read error is possible here, since a much larger clone lies one base away. The rearrangement uses TRBV29-1 and TRBJ1-2; 7 nucleotides align to TRBD1. Trimming took 4 bases from V and 6 from J; bases not matched to a gene: 2. Germline V gene lookup returns CDR1 SQVTM and CDR2 ANQGSEA. This CDR3 is 11 amino acids long. CDR3 bases: TGCAGCGTTGTCGACAGGGATGGCTACACCTTC. Translating gives CSVVDRDGYTF.

The chain couples TRBV6-2 or TRBV6-3 to TRBJ2-3; possible D gene TRBD1, 5 bases. The ends were cut back, 5 bases at V and 3 bases at J, with 15 bases in the middle. Germline CDR1 MNHEY, CDR2 SVGEGT. This CDR3 comprises 15 residues. CDR3 coding DNA: TGTGCCAGCAGTCGCGACAGTTATAAAACAGATACGCAGTATTTT. Residues: CASSRDSYKTDTQYF.

To note about this clonotype: Its ends do not fully match the called genes, so a read error is possible. CDR3 loop: CVISESAGPSYNEQFF. CDR3 in DNA: TGTGTCATCAGTGAGTCGGCAGGTCCCTCCTACAATGAGCAGTTCTTC. V gene TRBV10-3 combines with J gene TRBJ2-1; no clear D. The CDR3 runs to 16 residues. Looked up from germline, CDR1 is ENHRY and CDR2 is SYGVKD.

The chain combines TRBV28 with TRBJ2-5; D is possibly TRBD1 (5 bases). This CDR3 contains 12 residues. The germline V gene encodes CDR1 MDHEN and CDR2 SYDVKM. V gave up 2 bases and J gave up 11 bases, with 12 bases separating them. In DNA form, the CDR3 reads TGTGCCAGCAGTTTAAAGAGAAGACAGCAGTACTTC. Encoded protein: CASSLKRRQQYF.

The table lists this clonotype with a few counts. The junction departs from the called germline gene at one end, perhaps through a read error. The genes are TRBV7-7 and TRBJ2-5; D possibly corresponds to TRBD1 (5 bases). The CDR3 extends over 14 amino acids. The V gene's germline CDR1 is SSHAT and CDR2 FNYEAQ (reference sequence). CDR3: CASSLLGPPETQYF. CDR3 in DNA: TGTGCTAGCAGCTTACTGGGGCCTCCAGAGACCCAGTACTTC.

The chain is built from TRBV7-8 and TRBJ2-1, with TRBD2 matching 8 bases. This CDR3 contains 17 residues. With V trimmed by 0 bases and J by 6 bases, 10 bases remained unmatched. The germline gives CDR1 SGHVS, CDR2 FQNEAQ. The CDR3 DNA reads TGTGCCAGCAGCTTAGCGGAAACGGGGGGGGCTCCCAATGAGCAGTTCTTC. This sequence encodes CASSLAETGGAPNEQFF.

The rearrangement uses TRBV6-2 or TRBV6-3 and TRBJ2-7; no clear D. Trimming shortened V by 6 bases and J by 2 bases, and 11 bases separated the two germline ends. The CDR3 is made up of 13 amino acids. The V gene's germline CDR1 is MNHEY and CDR2 SVGEGT. DNA of the CDR3: TGTGCCAGCAGGTCATGGCAGACCTACGAGCAGTACTTC. It specifies CASRSWQTYEQYF.

This chain links TRBV21-1 with TRBJ2-3. TRBV21-1 is a listed pseudogene. The CDR3 loop spans 16 amino acids. CDR3 bases: TGTGCCAGCAGCAAAGAAGGCGGGCTCAGCACAGATACGCAGTATTTT. This sequence encodes CASSKEGGLSTDTQYF.